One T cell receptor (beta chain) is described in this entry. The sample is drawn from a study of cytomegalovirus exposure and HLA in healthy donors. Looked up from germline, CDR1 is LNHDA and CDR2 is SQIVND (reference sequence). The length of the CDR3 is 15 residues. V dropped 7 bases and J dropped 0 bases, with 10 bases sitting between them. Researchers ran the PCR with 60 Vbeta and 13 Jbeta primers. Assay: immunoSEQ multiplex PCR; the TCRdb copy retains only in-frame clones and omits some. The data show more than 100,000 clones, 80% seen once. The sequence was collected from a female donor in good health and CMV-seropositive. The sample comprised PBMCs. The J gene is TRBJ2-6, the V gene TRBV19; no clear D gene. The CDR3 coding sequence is TGTGCCAGTACCACCTCCAGCTCTGGGGCCAACGTCCTGACTTTC. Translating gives CASTTSSSGANVLTF.